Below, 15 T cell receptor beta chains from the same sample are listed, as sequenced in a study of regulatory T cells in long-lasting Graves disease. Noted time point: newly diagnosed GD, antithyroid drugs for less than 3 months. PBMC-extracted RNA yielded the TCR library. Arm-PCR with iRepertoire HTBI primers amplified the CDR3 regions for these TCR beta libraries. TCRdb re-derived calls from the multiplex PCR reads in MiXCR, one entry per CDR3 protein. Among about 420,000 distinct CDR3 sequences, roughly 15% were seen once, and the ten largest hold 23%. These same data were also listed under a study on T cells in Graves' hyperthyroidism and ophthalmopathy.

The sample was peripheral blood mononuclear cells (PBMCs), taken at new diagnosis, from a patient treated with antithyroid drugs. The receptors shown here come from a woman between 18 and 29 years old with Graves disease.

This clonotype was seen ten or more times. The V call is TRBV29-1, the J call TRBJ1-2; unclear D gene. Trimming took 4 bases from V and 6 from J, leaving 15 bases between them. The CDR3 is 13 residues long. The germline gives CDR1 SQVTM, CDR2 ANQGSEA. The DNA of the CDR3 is TGCAGCGTTGTTGGCCAGAATTTTGATGGCTACACCTTC. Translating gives CSVVGQNFDGYTF.

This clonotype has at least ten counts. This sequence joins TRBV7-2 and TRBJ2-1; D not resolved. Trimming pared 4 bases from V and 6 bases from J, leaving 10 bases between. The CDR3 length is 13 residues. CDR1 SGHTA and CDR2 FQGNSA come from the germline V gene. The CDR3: CASSSVAANEQFF. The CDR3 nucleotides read TGTGCCAGCAGCTCCGTGGCGGCCAATGAGCAGTTCTTC.

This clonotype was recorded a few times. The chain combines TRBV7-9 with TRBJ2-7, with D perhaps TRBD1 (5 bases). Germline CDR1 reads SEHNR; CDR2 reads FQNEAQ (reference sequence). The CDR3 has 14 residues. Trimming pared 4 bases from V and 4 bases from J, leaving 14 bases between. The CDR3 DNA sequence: TGTGCCAGCAGCTCCCTGAGCCAGGGTTACGAGCAGTACTTC. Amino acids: CASSSLSQGYEQYF. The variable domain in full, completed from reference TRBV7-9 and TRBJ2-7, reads DTGVSQNPRHKITKRGQNVTFRCDPISEHNRLYWYRQTLGQGPEFLTYFQNEAQLEKSRLLSDRFSAERPKGSFSTLEIQRTEQGDSAMYLCASSSLSQGYEQYFGPGTRLTVT.

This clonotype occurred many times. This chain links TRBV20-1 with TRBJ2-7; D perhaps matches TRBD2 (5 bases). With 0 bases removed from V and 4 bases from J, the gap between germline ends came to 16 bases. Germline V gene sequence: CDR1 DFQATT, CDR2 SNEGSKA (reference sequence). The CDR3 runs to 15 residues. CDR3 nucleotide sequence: TGCAGTGCTAGAGATGGTGCCCGGGGAGCTTACGAGCAGTACTTC. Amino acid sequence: CSARDGARGAYEQYF.

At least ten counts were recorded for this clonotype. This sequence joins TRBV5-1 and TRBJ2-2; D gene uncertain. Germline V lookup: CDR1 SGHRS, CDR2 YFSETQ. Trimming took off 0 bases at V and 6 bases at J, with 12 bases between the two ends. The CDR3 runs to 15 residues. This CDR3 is CASSLVSVDAGELFF. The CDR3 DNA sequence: TGCGCCAGCAGCTTGGTTTCTGTGGACGCCGGGGAGCTGTTTTTT.

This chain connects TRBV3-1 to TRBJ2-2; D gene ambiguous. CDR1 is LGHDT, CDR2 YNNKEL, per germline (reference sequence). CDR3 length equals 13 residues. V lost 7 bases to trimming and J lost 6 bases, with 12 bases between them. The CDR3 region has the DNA TGTGCCAGCACCTGGAGTAGATCCGGGGAGCTGTTTTTT. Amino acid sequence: CASTWSRSGELFF. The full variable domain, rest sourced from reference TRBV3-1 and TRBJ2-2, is DTAVSQTPKYLVTQMGNDKSIKCEQNLGHDTMYWYKQDSKKFLKIMFSYNNKELIINETVPNRFSPKSPDKAHLNLHINSLELGDSAVYFCASTWSRSGELFFGEGSRLTVL.

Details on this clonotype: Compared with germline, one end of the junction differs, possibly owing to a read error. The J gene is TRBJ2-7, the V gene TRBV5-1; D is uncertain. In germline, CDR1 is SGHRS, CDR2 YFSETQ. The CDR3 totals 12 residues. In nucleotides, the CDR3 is TGCGCCGGCAGCTTCTACGGGTTTGAGCAGTACTTC. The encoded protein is CAGSFYGFEQYF. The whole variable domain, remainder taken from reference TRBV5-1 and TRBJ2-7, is KAGVTQTPRYLIKTRGQQVTLSCSPISGHRSVSWYQQTPGQGLQFLFEYFSETQRNKGNFPGRFSGRQFSNSRSEMNVSTLELGDSALYLCAGSFYGFEQYFGPGTRLTVT.

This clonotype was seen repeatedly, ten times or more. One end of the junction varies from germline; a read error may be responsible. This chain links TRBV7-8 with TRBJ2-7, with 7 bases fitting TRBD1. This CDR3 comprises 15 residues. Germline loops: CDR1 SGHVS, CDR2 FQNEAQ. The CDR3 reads CASSREVGQIYEQYF. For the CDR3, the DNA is TGTGCGAGCAGCCGAGAAGTGGGACAGATCTACGAGCAGTACTTC.

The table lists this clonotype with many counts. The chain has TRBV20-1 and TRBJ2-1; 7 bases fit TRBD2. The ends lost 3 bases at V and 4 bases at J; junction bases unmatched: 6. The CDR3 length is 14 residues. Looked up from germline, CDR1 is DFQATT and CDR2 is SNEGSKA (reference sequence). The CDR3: CSARLPSGYNEQFF. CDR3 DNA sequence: TGCAGTGCTAGGTTACCTAGCGGATACAATGAGCAGTTCTTC.

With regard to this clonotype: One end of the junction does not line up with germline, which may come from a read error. The CDR3 here is CSVVVGSDMQYF. The CDR3 DNA reads TGCAGCGTTGTTGTGGGTTCAGATATGCAGTATTTT. This chain connects TRBV29-1 to TRBJ2-3, with D hard to call. Per the germline V gene, CDR1 is SQVTM and CDR2 is ANQGSEA. The CDR3 spans 12 residues.

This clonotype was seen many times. The CDR3 DNA sequence: TGTGCCAGCAGTACGCCGGGACAGGGGAGGGACGAGCAGTACTTC. Amino acid sequence: CASSTPGQGRDEQYF. The chain employs TRBV28 and TRBJ2-7; 10 nucleotides agree with TRBD1. Germline assignment: CDR1 MDHEN and CDR2 SYDVKM. The CDR3 covers 15 residues. After removal of 5 bases from V and 5 bases from J, the junction contained 9 bases not matched to a gene.

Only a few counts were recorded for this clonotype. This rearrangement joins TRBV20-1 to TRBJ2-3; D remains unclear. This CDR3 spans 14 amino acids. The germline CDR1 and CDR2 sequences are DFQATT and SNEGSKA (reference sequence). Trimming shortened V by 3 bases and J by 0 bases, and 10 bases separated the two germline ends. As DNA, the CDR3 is TGCAGTGCTAGGATCACCGTAAGCACAGATACGCAGTATTTT. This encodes CSARITVSTDTQYF.

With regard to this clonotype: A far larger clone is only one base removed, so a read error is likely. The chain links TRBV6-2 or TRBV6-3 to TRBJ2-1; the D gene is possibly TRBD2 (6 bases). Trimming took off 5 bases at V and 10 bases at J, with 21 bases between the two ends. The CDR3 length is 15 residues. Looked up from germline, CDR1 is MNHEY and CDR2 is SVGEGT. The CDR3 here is CASSDLAAEHHEQFF. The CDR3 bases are TGTGCCAGCAGTGACTTAGCGGCCGAACACCACGAGCAGTTCTTC.

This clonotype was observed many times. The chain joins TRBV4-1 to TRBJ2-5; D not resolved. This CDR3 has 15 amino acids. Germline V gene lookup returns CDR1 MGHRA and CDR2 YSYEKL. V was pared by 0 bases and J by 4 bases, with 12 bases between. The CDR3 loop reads CASSQDRTSGETQYF. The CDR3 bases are TGCGCCAGCAGCCAAGATAGAACTTCAGGAGAGACCCAGTACTTC.

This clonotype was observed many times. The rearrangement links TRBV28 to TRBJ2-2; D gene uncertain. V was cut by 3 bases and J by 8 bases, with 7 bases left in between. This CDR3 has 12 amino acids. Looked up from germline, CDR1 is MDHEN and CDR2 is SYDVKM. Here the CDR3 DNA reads TGTGCCAGCAGTTTTGAGTGGGGGGAGCTGTTTTTT. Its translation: CASSFEWGELFF.